The text below deals with one T cell receptor beta chain. TCR cDNA was made by 5'RACE template switching, adding a universal primer site and UMIs. TCRdb used MiXCR to reprocess the 5' RACE reads, holding one entry per CDR3 protein. The sample records about 96,000 distinct CDR3 sequences, about 8.8% being singletons. The CDR3 sequence is 13 residues long. J lost 7 bases, V lost 8 bases, and 10 bases had no gene match. Germline V gene data show CDR1 as SQVTM and CDR2 as ANQGSEA. The data originate from a study of T cells after yellow fever vaccination. Study-wide results and caveats: The study noted that FACS-sorted repertoires could contain abundant clonotypes contaminating from the bulk population. Reappearance after the booster was observed for most primary-vaccination clones (about 96% CD4, over 70% CD8).

The source is a young man who received the YFV17D yellow fever vaccine. Sequenced here: CD8+ T cells not binding an NS4B(214-222) dextramer, sorted from PBMCs, sampled less than 16 days after the first yellow fever vaccination. The J gene is TRBJ2-2, the V gene TRBV29-1, with TRBD1 matching 7 bases. In DNA, the CDR3 is TGCAGCACTAAGACAGGGCACAGCGGGGAGCTGTTTTTT. Residues: CSTKTGHSGELFF.